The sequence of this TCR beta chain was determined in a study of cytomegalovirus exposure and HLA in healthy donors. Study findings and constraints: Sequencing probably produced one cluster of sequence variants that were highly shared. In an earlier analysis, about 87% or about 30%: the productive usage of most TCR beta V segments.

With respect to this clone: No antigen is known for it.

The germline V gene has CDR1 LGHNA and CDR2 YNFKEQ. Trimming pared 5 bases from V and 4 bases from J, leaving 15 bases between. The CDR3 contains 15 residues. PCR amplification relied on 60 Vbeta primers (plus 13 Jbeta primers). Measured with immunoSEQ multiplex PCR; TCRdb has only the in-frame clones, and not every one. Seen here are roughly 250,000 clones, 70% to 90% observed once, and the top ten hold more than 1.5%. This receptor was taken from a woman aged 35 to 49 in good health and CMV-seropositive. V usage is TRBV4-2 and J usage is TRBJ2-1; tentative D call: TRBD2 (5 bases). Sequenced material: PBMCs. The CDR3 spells CASSDSSRYYNEQFF. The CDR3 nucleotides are TGTGCCAGCAGCGACTCTAGCAGGTATTACAATGAGCAGTTCTTC.